A single sample is the source of the 5 T cell receptor beta chains below, sequenced in a study of cytomegalovirus exposure and HLA in healthy donors. The PCR contained 60 Vbeta and 13 Jbeta primers. Assay used: immunoSEQ multiplex PCR; TCRdb lists only in-frame clones, some missing. The sample data list approximately 190,000 clones. Sequencing input: PBMCs. These receptor sequences come from a boy aged 10-17 years in good health and CMV-seronegative.

This chain joins TRBV28 and TRBJ1-2, with D perhaps matching TRBD1 (5 bases). The CDR3 covers 15 residues. Germline CDR1 and CDR2: MDHEN and SYDVKM. Trimming took off 7 bases at V and 6 bases at J, with 21 bases between the two ends. CDR3 sequence (DNA): TGTGCCAGCATCACCCTCGGAATAGGGGTGGATGGCTACACCTTC. This encodes CASITLGIGVDGYTF.

The V gene is TRBV4-2, the J gene TRBJ2-3; 9 nucleotides line up with TRBD2. The CDR3 loop spans 16 amino acids. CDR1 LGHNA and CDR2 YNFKEQ come from the germline V gene. With V trimmed by 1 base and J by 0 bases, 2 bases remained unmatched. This CDR3 is CASSQASGTSTDTQYF. CDR3 DNA: TGTGCCAGCAGCCAAGCTAGCGGGACCAGCACAGATACGCAGTATTTT.

The J gene is TRBJ2-6, the V gene TRBV28; D is unresolved. The ends were cut back, 10 bases at V and 0 bases at J, with 16 bases in the middle. CDR1 is MDHEN, CDR2 SYDVKM, per germline. The CDR3 is 16 amino acids. The CDR3: CATDMNISSGANVLTF. DNA for the CDR3: TGTGCCACCGACATGAACATAAGCTCTGGGGCCAACGTCCTGACTTTC.

This rearrangement joins TRBV5-1 to TRBJ1-2, with D uncertain. Germline-derived CDR1 and CDR2 are SGHRS and YFSETQ. The CDR3 extends over 12 amino acids. The ends were cut back, 5 bases at V and 6 bases at J, with 11 bases in the middle. This CDR3 is CASSGQADGYTF. CDR3 bases: TGCGCCAGCAGTGGGCAGGCCGATGGCTACACCTTC.

The genes are TRBV7-7 and TRBJ1-2; D gene ambiguous. Trimming left V 5 bases short and J 7 bases short, with 11 bases between. Germline loops: CDR1 SSHAT, CDR2 FNYEAQ (reference sequence). This CDR3 has 12 residues. CDR3 DNA: TGTGCCAGCAGCCCCCCTCTTTTTGGCTACACCTTC. It specifies CASSPPLFGYTF.